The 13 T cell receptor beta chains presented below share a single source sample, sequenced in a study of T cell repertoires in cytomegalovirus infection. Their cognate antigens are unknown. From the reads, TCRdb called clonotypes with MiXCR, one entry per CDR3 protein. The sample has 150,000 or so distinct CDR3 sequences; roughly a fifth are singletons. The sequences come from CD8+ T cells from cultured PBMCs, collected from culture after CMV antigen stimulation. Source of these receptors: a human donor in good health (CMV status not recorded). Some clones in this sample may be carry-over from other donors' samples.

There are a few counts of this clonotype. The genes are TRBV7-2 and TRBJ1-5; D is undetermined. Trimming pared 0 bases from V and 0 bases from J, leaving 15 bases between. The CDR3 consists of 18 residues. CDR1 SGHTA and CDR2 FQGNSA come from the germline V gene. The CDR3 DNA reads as TGTGCCAGCAGCTTAGCTTTTGGAACAGATTATAGCAATCAGCCCCAGCATTTT. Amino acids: CASSLAFGTDYSNQPQHF.

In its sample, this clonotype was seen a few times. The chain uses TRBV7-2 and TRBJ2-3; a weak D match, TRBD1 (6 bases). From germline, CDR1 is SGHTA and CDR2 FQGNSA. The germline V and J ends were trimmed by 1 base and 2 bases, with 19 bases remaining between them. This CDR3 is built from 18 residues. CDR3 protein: CASSLVSQGLPFTDTQYF. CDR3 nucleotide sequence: TGTGCCAGCAGCTTAGTCTCTCAGGGGCTACCCTTCACAGATACGCAGTATTTT.

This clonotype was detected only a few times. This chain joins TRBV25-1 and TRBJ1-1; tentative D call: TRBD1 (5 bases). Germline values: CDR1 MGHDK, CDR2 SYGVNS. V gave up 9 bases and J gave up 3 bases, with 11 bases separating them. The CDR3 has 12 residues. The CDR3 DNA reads TGTGCCAGGGAGGGGTCGGACACTGAAGCTTTCTTT. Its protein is CAREGSDTEAFF.

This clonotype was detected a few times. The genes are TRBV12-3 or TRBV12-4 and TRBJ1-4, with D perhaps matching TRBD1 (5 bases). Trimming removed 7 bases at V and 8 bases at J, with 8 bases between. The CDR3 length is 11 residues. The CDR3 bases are TGTGCCAGCATGACAGCCGAAAAACTGTTTTTT. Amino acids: CASMTAEKLFF.

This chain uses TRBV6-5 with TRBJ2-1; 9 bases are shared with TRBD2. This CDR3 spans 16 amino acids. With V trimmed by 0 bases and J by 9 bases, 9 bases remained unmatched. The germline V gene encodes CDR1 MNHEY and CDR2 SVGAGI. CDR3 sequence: CASSYSGGGALTEQFF. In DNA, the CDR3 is TGTGCCAGCAGTTACTCTGGCGGGGGGGCCTTAACTGAGCAGTTCTTC.

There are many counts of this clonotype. CDR3 amino acids: CASSQVRGNEQFF. The CDR3, as DNA: TGCGCCAGCAGCCAAGTTCGGGGGAATGAGCAGTTCTTC. The chain couples TRBV4-3 to TRBJ2-1; D might be TRBD2 (6 bases). The CDR3 contains 13 residues. Trimming took 1 base from V and 7 from J, leaving 8 bases between them. Germline-derived CDR1 and CDR2 are LGHNA and YSLEER.

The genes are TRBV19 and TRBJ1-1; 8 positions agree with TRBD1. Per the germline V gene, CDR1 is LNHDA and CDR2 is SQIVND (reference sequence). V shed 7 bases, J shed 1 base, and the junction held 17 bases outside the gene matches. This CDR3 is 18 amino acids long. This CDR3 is CASTPILVVGQGNTEAFF. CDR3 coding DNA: TGTGCCAGTACCCCGATTTTAGTCGTAGGACAGGGGAACACTGAAGCTTTCTTT.

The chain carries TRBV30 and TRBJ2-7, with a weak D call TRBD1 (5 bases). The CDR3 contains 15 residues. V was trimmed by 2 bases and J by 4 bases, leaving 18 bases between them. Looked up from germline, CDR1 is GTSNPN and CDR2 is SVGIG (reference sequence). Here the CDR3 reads CAWSFTQGKVYEQYF. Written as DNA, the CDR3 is TGTGCCTGGAGTTTTACTCAGGGTAAGGTTTACGAGCAGTACTTC.

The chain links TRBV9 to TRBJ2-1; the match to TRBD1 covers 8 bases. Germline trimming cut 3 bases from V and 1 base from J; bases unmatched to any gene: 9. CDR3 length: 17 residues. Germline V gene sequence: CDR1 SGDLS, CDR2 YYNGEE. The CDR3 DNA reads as TGTGCCAGCAGCGGACAGGGGAGGTCAGGATCCTACAATGAGCAGTTCTTC. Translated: CASSGQGRSGSYNEQFF. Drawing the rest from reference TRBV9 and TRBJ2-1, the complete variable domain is DSGVTQTPKHLITATGQRVTLRCSPRSGDLSVYWYQQSLDQGLQFLIQYYNGEERAKGNILERFSAQQFPDLHSELNLSSLELGDSALYFCASSGQGRSGSYNEQFFGPGTRLTVL.

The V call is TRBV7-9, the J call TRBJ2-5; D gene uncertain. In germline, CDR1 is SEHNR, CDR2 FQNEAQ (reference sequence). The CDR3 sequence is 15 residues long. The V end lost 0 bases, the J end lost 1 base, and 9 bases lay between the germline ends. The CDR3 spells CASSLADGPQETQYF. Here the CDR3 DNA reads TGTGCCAGCAGCTTAGCGGACGGTCCCCAAGAGACCCAGTACTTC.

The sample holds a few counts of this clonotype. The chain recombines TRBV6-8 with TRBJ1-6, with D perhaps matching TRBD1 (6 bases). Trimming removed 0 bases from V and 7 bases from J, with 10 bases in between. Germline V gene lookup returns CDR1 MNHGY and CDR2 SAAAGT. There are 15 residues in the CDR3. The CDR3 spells CASSYSEGVNSPLHF. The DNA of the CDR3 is TGTGCCAGCAGTTACTCGGAGGGGGTGAATTCACCCCTCCACTTT.

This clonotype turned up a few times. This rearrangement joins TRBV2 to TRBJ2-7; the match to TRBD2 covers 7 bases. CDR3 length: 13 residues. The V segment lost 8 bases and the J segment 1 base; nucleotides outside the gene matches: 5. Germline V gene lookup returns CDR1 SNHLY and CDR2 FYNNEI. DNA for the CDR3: TGTGCCAGCTTGGACGGGGGGTCCTACGAGCAGTACTTC. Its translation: CASLDGGSYEQYF.

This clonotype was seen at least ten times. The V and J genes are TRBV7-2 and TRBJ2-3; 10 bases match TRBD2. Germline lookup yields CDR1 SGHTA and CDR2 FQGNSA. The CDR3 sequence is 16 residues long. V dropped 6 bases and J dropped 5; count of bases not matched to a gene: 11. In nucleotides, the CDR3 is TGTGCCAGCAGTTCGCATAGCGGGGGGCCAATAGATACGCAGTATTTT. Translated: CASSSHSGGPIDTQYF.